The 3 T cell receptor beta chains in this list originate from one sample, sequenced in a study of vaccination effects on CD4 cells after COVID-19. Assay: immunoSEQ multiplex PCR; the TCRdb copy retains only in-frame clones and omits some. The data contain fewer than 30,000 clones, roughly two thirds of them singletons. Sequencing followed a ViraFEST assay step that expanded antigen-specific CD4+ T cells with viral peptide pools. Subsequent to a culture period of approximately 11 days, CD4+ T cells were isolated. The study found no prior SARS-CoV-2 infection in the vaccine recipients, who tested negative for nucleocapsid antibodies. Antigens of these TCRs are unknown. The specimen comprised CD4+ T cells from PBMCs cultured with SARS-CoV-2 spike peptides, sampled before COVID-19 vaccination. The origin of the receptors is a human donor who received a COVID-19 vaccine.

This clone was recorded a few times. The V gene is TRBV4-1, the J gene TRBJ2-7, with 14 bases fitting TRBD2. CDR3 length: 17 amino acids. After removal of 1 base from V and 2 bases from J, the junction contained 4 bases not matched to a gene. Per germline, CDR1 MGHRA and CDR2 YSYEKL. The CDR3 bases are TGCGCCAGCAGCCAAGGGGGACTAGCGGGAGAGGCCTACGAGCAGTACTTC. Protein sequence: CASSQGGLAGEAYEQYF.

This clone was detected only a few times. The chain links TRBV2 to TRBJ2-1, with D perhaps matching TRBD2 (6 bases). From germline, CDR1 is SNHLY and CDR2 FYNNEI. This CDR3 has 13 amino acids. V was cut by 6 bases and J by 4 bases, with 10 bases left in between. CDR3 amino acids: CASSRDSYNEQFF. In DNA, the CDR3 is TGTGCCAGCAGCCGGGACTCGTACAATGAGCAGTTCTTC.

The chain's CDR3 is CASTRQGMKETQYF. DNA for the CDR3: TGTGCCAGCACCCGACAGGGGATGAAGGAGACCCAGTACTTC. J is TRBJ2-5 and V is TRBV6-5, with 8 bases that match TRBD1. Germline CDR1 reads MNHEY; CDR2 reads SVGAGI. This CDR3 comprises 14 residues. The ends lost 7 bases at V and 5 bases at J; junction bases unmatched: 9.